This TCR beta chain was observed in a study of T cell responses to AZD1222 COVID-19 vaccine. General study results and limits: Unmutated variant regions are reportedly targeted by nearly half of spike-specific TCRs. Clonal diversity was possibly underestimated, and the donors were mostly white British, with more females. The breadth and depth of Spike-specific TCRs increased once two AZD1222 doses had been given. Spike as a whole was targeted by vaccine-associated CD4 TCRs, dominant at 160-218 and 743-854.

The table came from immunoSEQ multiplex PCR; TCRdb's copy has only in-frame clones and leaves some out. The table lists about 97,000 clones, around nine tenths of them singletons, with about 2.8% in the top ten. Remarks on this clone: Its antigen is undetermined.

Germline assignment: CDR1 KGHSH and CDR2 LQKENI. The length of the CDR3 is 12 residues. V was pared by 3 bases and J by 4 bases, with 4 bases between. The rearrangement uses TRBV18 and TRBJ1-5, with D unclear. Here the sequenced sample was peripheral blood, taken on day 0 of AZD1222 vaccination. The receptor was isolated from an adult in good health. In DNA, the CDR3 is TGTGCCAGCTCACCGGCGAATCAGCCCCAGCATTTT. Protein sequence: CASSPANQPQHF.